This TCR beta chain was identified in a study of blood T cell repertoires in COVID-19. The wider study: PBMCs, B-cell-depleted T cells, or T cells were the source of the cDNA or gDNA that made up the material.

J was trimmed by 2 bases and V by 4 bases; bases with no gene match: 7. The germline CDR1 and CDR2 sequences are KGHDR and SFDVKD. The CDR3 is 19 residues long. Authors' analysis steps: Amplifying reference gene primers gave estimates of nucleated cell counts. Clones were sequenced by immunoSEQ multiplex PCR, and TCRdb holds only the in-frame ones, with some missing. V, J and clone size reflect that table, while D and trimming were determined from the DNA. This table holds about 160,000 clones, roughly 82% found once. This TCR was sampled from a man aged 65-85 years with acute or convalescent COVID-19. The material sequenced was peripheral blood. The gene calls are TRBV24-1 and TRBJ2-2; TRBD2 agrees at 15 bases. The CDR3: CATSDPGLAGGPNTGELFF. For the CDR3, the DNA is TGTGCCACCAGTGACCCAGGACTAGCGGGAGGGCCTAACACCGGGGAGCTGTTTTTT.